The 5 T cell receptor delta chains below were found in one sample sequenced in a study of gamma-delta chains in newborns, infants, children. TCRdb re-identified clones in the reads via CATT. The sample has approximately 4,100 delta-chain clones, approximately 4.3% seen once; the top ten hold approximately 5%. The sample consisted of blood. All receptors come from a child who was a newborn, infant or young child, either healthy, febrile or measles-vaccinated (not recorded which).

The sample holds a few counts of this clone. A much more abundant neighbour one base away suggests this may be a read error. Other DNA sequences within the sample encode an identical CDR3. The chain joins TRDV1 to TRDJ1, with 12 bases fitting TRDD3. The CDR3 is 20 amino acids. Germline V CDR1 and CDR2: TSWWSYY, QGS. CDR3 in amino acids: CALGEGSNWGIQERTDKLIF. The CDR3 region has the DNA TGTGCCCTTGGGGAGGGATCGAACTGGGGGATACAGGAACGCACCGATAAACTCATCTTT.

This clone is medium-sized by share. V and J are TRDV2 and TRDJ1, with 13 bases fitting TRDD3. The CDR3 spans 20 residues. Germline CDR1 and CDR2: GEAIGNYY and EKD. Trimming took 3 bases from V and 3 from J; bases not matched to a gene: 18. The chain's CDR3 is CACDYVLGDTSVGGADKLIF. CDR3 sequence (DNA): TGTGCCTGTGACTACGTACTGGGGGATACGAGCGTCGGTGGAGCCGATAAACTCATCTTT.

Comment on this clone: Germline and junction disagree at one end, which may indicate a read error. The chain is built from TRDV2 and TRDJ3, with 8 positions matching TRDD3. Germline V gene sequence: CDR1 GEAIGNYY, CDR2 EKD. The CDR3 has 22 residues. The DNA for the CDR3 is TGTGCCCGTGACACCATCCCCGCTACTGGGGGTCTTCGGTCCTGGGACACCCGACAGATGTTTTTC. It yields the protein CARDTIPATGGLRSWDTRQMFF.

This clone is labeled large (0.1 to 1%). This chain connects TRDV2 to TRDJ1; 12 bases align to TRDD3. This CDR3 is 17 amino acids long. Per germline, CDR1 GEAIGNYY and CDR2 EKD. The J segment lost 0 bases and the V segment lost 3 bases, leaving 7 bases of the junction unmatched. In DNA form, the CDR3 reads TGTGCCTGTGACGCCTTACTGGGGGATACCTACACCGATAAACTCATCTTT. Translated, it gives CACDALLGDTYTDKLIF.

This clone was observed a handful of times. Only one base separates this from a far larger clonotype, so it likely reflects a read error. This sample also contains other DNA sequences that code for the same CDR3. The chain has TRDV2 and TRDJ1; 10 bases match TRDD3. The CDR3 loop spans 17 amino acids. CDR1 is GEAIGNYY, CDR2 EKD, per germline. In DNA, the CDR3 is TGTGCATGTGACATCATTACTGGGGGATCGTACACCGATAAACTCATCTTT. It is translated as CACDIITGGSYTDKLIF.